This TCR beta chain was identified during a study of blood T cell repertoires in COVID-19. Authors' analysis steps: Quantification of nucleated cells was approximated via reference gene primer amplification. Data came from immunoSEQ multiplex PCR; TCRdb stores just in-frame clones and leaves some out. V and J calls plus clone size are reproduced from that table; the DNA served to infer D and trimming. The data hold hundreds of thousands of clones, with less than 90% observed a single time. Symptom resolution, clearance, or two negative PCRs marked the recovered donors of Cohort 3. The germline V gene has CDR1 SNHLY and CDR2 FYNNEI. The CDR3 contains 13 residues. Between the trimmed V and J ends, which lost 5 bases and 0 bases, there was a span of 7 bases. Remarks on this clone: Different DNA sequences within this sample yield the same CDR3.

V usage is TRBV2 and J usage is TRBJ1-2; perhaps TRBD1 as D (5 bases). Sequencing input: PBMCs or T cells enriched from blood (not recorded which). The origin of this receptor is a woman aged 55-70 years who had recovered from COVID-19. The CDR3 is CASSRGSNYGYTF. CDR3 coding DNA: TGTGCCAGCAGTAGGGGCTCTAACTATGGCTACACCTTC. The variable domain in full, completed from reference TRBV2 and TRBJ1-2, reads EPEVTQTPSHQVTQMGQEVILRCVPISNHLYFYWYRQILGQKVEFLVSFYNNEISEKSEIFDDQFSVERPDGSNFTLKIRSTKLEDSAMYFCASSRGSNYGYTFGSGTRLTVV.